The next 29 T cell receptor beta chains were all read from a single sample in a study of tumor-infiltrating lymphocytes in primary liver carcinoma. Each 20-30 mg portion of unsorted bulk tissue served as the source for co-extraction of RNA and DNA. From around 500 ng total RNA, TCR beta cDNA was generated with a primer in the constant region. Three-round nested multiplex PCR performed with slightly modified ARM-PCR produced the TCR beta libraries. TRBV1-TRBV30 forward primers paired with a C-beta reverse primer were used in the first two PCR rounds, which ran roughly 9 cycles each. Via MiXCR, TCRdb re-called the multiplex PCR reads, giving one row per CDR3 protein. The table has roughly 120,000 distinct CDR3 sequences, 60% to 75% seen once; the top ten hold about 8%. Sequencing used liver tumor tissue from sampling region 3. Stated subset: tumor region T3, left-lateral pole. These receptors originate from a woman between 55 and 75 years old with primary liver carcinoma and hepatitis B virus infection.

Points on this clonotype: A much larger clone differs from this one at a single base, so this may be a read error. The V and J genes are TRBV6-2 or TRBV6-3 and TRBJ2-3; D is possibly TRBD1 or TRBD2 (5 bases each). V was trimmed by 1 base and J by 4 bases, leaving 18 bases between them. The germline V gene has CDR1 MNHEY and CDR2 SVGEGT. The CDR3 loop spans 17 amino acids. This CDR3 is CASSYFSGSRGADTQYF. The CDR3 nucleotides are TGTGCCAGCAGTTACTTTTCTGGATCCCGAGGGGCAGATACGCAGTATTTT.

The chain uses TRBV12-3 or TRBV12-4 and TRBJ2-3; TRBD2 matches at 11 bases. With V trimmed by 10 bases and J by 6 bases, 15 bases remained unmatched. The CDR3 has 16 residues. The CDR3 sequence: CANSRLLAGAGDTQYF. The DNA for the CDR3 is TGTGCCAATAGCCGATTACTAGCGGGAGCGGGGGATACGCAGTATTTT.

About this clonotype itself: This may be a read error: a much more frequent sequence differs by one nucleotide. This chain uses TRBV7-9 with TRBJ1-2, with 11 bases fitting TRBD1. This CDR3 region has 14 residues. Germline V lookup: CDR1 SEHNR, CDR2 FQNEAQ (reference sequence). CDR3 coding DNA: TGTGCCGGCAGCCCCGGGACAGGGGGCTATGGCTACACCTTC. It encodes CAGSPGTGGYGYTF.

Notes on this clonotype: This clone may be a read error of a much larger clone one base away. This chain links TRBV28 with TRBJ2-4; perhaps TRBD2 as D (6 bases). Germline values: CDR1 MDHEN, CDR2 SYDVKM. The CDR3 contains 14 residues. The DNA for the CDR3 is TGTGTCAGCAGAGTTAGCGGTGTTCGGAACATTCAGTACTTC. This gives the protein CVSRVSGVRNIQYF.

Of note for this clonotype: A much bigger clone sits one base away, suggesting this may be a read error. This chain connects TRBV6-1 to TRBJ2-3; D call uncertain. V was cut by 1 base and J by 6 bases, with 14 bases left in between. The germline CDR1 and CDR2 sequences are MNHNS and SASEGT. This CDR3 is 15 amino acids long. The CDR3 DNA reads TGTGCCAGCAGTGAAGGGCGGCCCCAGGTTGATACGCAGTATTTT. Translation gives CASSEGRPQVDTQYF.

As for this clonotype: A much bigger clone sits one base away, suggesting this may be a read error. This rearrangement joins TRBV12-3 or TRBV12-4 to TRBJ1-2; D is unclear. There are 15 residues in the CDR3. Trimming cost V 6 bases and J 4 bases, with 18 bases left between them. The chain's CDR3 is CASSRELRTIYGYTF. The CDR3 nucleotides are TGTGCCAGCAGCCGCGAACTCCGGACTATCTATGGCTACACCTTC.

The sample holds one count of this clonotype. Given a much more abundant clone one base away, this may be a read error. This sequence joins TRBV13 and TRBJ1-1, with D perhaps matching TRBD1 (5 bases). There are 13 residues in the CDR3. V lost 8 bases, J lost 4 bases, and 14 bases lay in between. In germline, CDR1 is PRHDT, CDR2 FYEKMQ (reference sequence). The CDR3 DNA follows: TGTGCCAGCCGCGGGACCGTGATCACTGAAGCTTTCTTT. Its translation: CASRGTVITEAFF.

The V and J genes are TRBV11-2 and TRBJ2-3; D gene ambiguous. The CDR3 loop spans 15 amino acids. Trimming took 4 bases from V and 3 from J, leaving 14 bases between them. Germline V CDR1 and CDR2: SGHAT, FQNNGV. Written as DNA, the CDR3 is TGTGCCAGCAGCTACCTCATGTCCTTTACAGATACGCAGTATTTT. Amino acid sequence: CASSYLMSFTDTQYF.

Note on this clonotype: With a much larger clone just one base away, this may be a read error. The chain joins TRBV13 to TRBJ2-7; D is perhaps TRBD1 or TRBD2 (5 bases each). Germline CDR1 is PRHDT and CDR2 is FYEKMQ (reference sequence). This CDR3 has 12 residues. The CDR3 protein is CANSRGAYEQYF. CDR3 DNA sequence: TGTGCCAACAGCCGAGGGGCCTACGAGCAGTACTTC. The full variable domain, rest sourced from reference TRBV13 and TRBJ2-7, is AAGVIQSPRHLIKEKRETATLKCYPIPRHDTVYWYQQGPGQDPQFLISFYEKMQSDKGSIPDRFSAQQFSDYHSELNMSSLELGDSALYFCANSRGAYEQYFGPGTRLTVT.

As concerns this clonotype: A much larger clonotype is one base distant, so this may be a read error. The CDR3 DNA sequence: TGTGCCAGCAGTAGGACCCCATCGGGGGAGCGGACGAGCTCCTACAATGAGAAGTTCTTC. Translated, it gives CASSRTPSGERTSSYNEKFF. The chain links TRBV28 to TRBJ2-1, with D maybe TRBD2 (6 bases). Germline-derived CDR1 and CDR2 are MDHEN and SYDVKM. The CDR3 length is 20 residues.

To note about this clonotype: A junction boundary mismatches the germline segment, possibly from a read error. The chain recombines TRBV29-1 with TRBJ2-1; 9 bases are shared with TRBD2. This CDR3 has 11 residues. The V gene's germline CDR1 is SQVTM and CDR2 ANQGSEA. In nucleotides, the CDR3 is TGCAGCGTGCGGGCGGGAGGGGAGCAATTCTTC. It translates to CSVRAGGEQFF.

V is TRBV7-8 and J is TRBJ2-1; D is uncertain. The V end was cut by 5 bases, the J end by 6 bases, with 20 bases between. The CDR3 consists of 16 residues. The V gene's germline CDR1 is SGHVS and CDR2 FQNEAQ. The CDR3, as DNA: TGTGCCAGCAGCAACATGGCCCGTATGGTAGCCAATGAGCAGTTCTTC. This translates into CASSNMARMVANEQFF.

Here the CDR3 DNA reads TGTGCCAGCAGCCTGGGACAGGGGACTGTAGGCATTGAAGCTTTCTTT. Residues: CASSLGQGTVGIEAFF. V usage is TRBV6-6 and J usage is TRBJ1-1, with 10 bases aligning to TRBD1. Trimming at V came to 6 bases and at J to 7 bases, leaving 14 bases not matched to a gene. This CDR3 contains 16 residues. Germline CDR1 is MNHNY and CDR2 is SVGAGI (reference sequence).

In its sample, this clonotype was seen many times. The rearrangement joins TRBV6-5 to TRBJ2-1, with a tentative D call TRBD1 (6 bases). The V end was cut by 2 bases, the J end by 2 bases, with 7 bases between. Germline loops: CDR1 MNHEY, CDR2 SVGAGI. The CDR3 loop spans 14 amino acids. The CDR3 DNA reads TGTGCCAGCAGTTACGGGGGCACCTACAATGAGCAGTTCTTC. Amino acids: CASSYGGTYNEQFF.

At least ten counts were recorded for this clonotype. The rearrangement uses TRBV29-1 and TRBJ2-3; possibly TRBD1 for D (5 bases). V was shortened by 7 bases and J by 4 bases, with 15 bases between the two germline ends. This CDR3 comprises 13 residues. Germline CDR1 is SQVTM and CDR2 is ANQGSEA. CDR3 region: CSAQVRPPDTQYF. The CDR3 bases are TGCAGCGCACAGGTTCGCCCACCAGATACGCAGTATTTT.

CDR3 sequence: CASSYSIRDGRNTGGQFF. The CDR3 region has the DNA TGTGCCAGCAGTTACTCGATTCGGGACGGGAGAAACACCGGGGGGCAGTTTTTT. This chain connects TRBV6-5 to TRBJ2-2; weak D call: TRBD2 (7 bases). In germline, CDR1 is MNHEY, CDR2 SVGAGI. CDR3 length equals 18 residues. V lost 0 bases, J lost 16 bases, and 30 bases lay in between.

In regard to this clonotype: A junction boundary mismatches the germline segment, possibly from a read error. The gene calls are TRBV6-5 and TRBJ1-1; perhaps TRBD1 as D (5 bases). The CDR3 runs to 12 residues. The germline CDR1 and CDR2 sequences are MNHEY and SVGAGI. For the CDR3, the DNA is TGTGCCAGCAGGTCACAGGATACTGGAGCTTTCTTT. Its translation: CASRSQDTGAFF.

The chain is built from TRBV11-3 and TRBJ2-2; D possibly corresponds to TRBD1 (6 bases). The CDR3 is 18 amino acids. Trimming took off 0 bases at V and 14 bases at J, with 28 bases between the two ends. Germline V gene data show CDR1 as SGHNT and CDR2 as YENEEA. The CDR3 loop is CASSLEVRTDTNTEELFF. The CDR3 DNA sequence: TGTGCCAGCAGCTTAGAAGTCCGGACAGACACGAACACCGAGGAACTGTTTTTT.

On this clonotype itself: With a much larger clone just one base away, this may be a read error. This chain joins TRBV5-5 and TRBJ2-7, with D perhaps matching TRBD1 (6 bases). Between the trimmed V and J ends, which lost 4 bases and 7 bases, there was a span of 24 bases. CDR3 length equals 16 residues. CDR1 and CDR2 (germline): SGHKS, YYEKEE (reference sequence). The CDR3 is CASSRGQPVLYGEQYF. Here the CDR3 DNA reads TGTGCCAGCAGCCGCGGACAGCCCGTTCTCTATGGGGAGCAGTACTTC.

This clonotype showed up many times. The chain uses TRBV29-1 and TRBJ2-3; D may correspond to TRBD1 or TRBD2 (5 bases each). Deletions cut 4 bases from V and 6 bases from J, with 20 bases between. CDR3 length equals 15 residues. CDR1 is SQVTM and CDR2 is ANQGSEA in the germline V gene. The CDR3, as DNA: TGCAGCGTTGCCCCCCCCGGACAAGGGACGGATACGCAGTATTTT. It translates to CSVAPPGQGTDTQYF.

Remarks on this clonotype: Its ends do not fully match the called genes, so a read error is possible. This chain uses TRBV6-2 or TRBV6-3 with TRBJ1-5; D is ambiguous. Germline V gene lookup returns CDR1 MNHEY and CDR2 SVGEGT. The CDR3 sequence is 14 residues long. The DNA for the CDR3 is TGTGCCAGCAGCCGATCCTATAGCAATCAGCTCCAGCATTTT. Protein product: CASSRSYSNQLQHF.

This clonotype has at least ten counts. The genes are TRBV11-3 and TRBJ2-4, with a possible D match to TRBD2 (5 bases). This CDR3 is built from 15 residues. V was trimmed by 5 bases and J by 0 bases, leaving 11 bases between them. Looked up from germline, CDR1 is SGHNT and CDR2 is YENEEA. This CDR3 reads CASSPRGLAKNIQYF. In DNA, the CDR3 is TGTGCCAGCAGCCCACGGGGTTTAGCCAAAAACATTCAGTACTTC.

In regard to this clonotype: This CDR3 fails to terminate in the conserved phenylalanine or tryptophan, so it likely reflects a read error. This chain connects TRBV4-2 to TRBJ2-7, with no clear D. This CDR3 region has 15 residues. Deletions cut 1 base from V and 0 bases from J, with 10 bases between. Germline loops: CDR1 LGHNA, CDR2 YNFKEQ. CDR3 nucleotides: TGTGCCAGCAGCCAAGGGGGATTCGGCTCCTACGAGCAGTACTTA. Encoded protein: CASSQGGFGSYEQYL.

This chain links TRBV29-1 with TRBJ2-7, with 11 bases that match TRBD2. The CDR3 spans 14 residues. With V trimmed by 4 bases and J by 7 bases, 9 bases remained unmatched. The germline V gene encodes CDR1 SQVTM and CDR2 ANQGSEA. The CDR3, as DNA: TGCAGCGTTGCCCAACTAGCGGGAGAGTGGGAGCAGTACTTC. Translated: CSVAQLAGEWEQYF.

Concerning this clonotype: This sequence may be a read error, since a much larger clone differs from it by one base. The chain is built from TRBV7-9 and TRBJ1-5; no reliable D call. The V and J ends lost 1 base and 9 bases respectively, with 7 bases between them. The CDR3 totals 12 residues. CDR1 SEHNR and CDR2 FQNEAQ come from the germline V gene (reference sequence). CDR3 sequence reads: CASSLGYLPQHF. The CDR3 DNA reads as TGTGCCAGCAGCTTAGGCTATCTGCCCCAGCATTTT. Full variable domain (missing parts from reference TRBV7-9 and TRBJ1-5): DTGVSQNPRHKITKRGQNVTFRCDPISEHNRLYWYRQTLGQGPEFLTYFQNEAQLEKSRLLSDRFSAERPKGSFSTLEIQRTEQGDSAMYLCASSLGYLPQHFGDGTRLSIL.

To note about this clonotype: Its ends do not fully match the called genes, so a read error is possible. The V gene is TRBV5-6, the J gene TRBJ2-7; TRBD1 matches 7 bases. The CDR3 sequence is 13 residues long. The V gene's germline CDR1 is SGHDT and CDR2 YYEEEE. CDR3 in amino acids: CAISLVRGNEKYF. In DNA, the CDR3 is TGTGCCATCAGCTTGGTCAGGGGGAACGAGAAGTACTTC.

This clonotype was picked up a small number of times. The chain carries TRBV5-1 and TRBJ1-1; maybe TRBD1 (6 bases). Trimming left V 4 bases short and J 5 bases short, with 18 bases between. This CDR3 contains 15 residues. Germline CDR1 reads SGHRS; CDR2 reads YFSETQ. The CDR3 sequence is CASSPRAGAETEAFF. The DNA for the CDR3 is TGCGCCAGCAGCCCTCGGGCAGGGGCAGAAACTGAAGCTTTCTTT.

The V call is TRBV5-4, the J call TRBJ2-1, with D hard to call. The germline V gene encodes CDR1 SGHNT and CDR2 YYREEE (reference sequence). This CDR3 is 16 amino acids long. The V end lost 2 bases, the J end lost 1 base, and 13 bases lay between the germline ends. This CDR3 is CASSLGPGSSYNEQFF. CDR3 bases: TGTGCCAGCAGCTTAGGCCCTGGCTCTTCCTACAATGAGCAGTTCTTC.

In the case of this clonotype: With a much larger clone just one base away, this may be a read error. V usage is TRBV29-1 and J usage is TRBJ2-2, with TRBD2 as a possible D gene (6 bases). This CDR3 region has 12 residues. Germline CDR1 SQVTM, CDR2 ANQGSEA. CDR3 DNA sequence: TGCAGCCTTGAAGGGGATGTGGGAGGGCTGTTTTTT. Encoded protein: CSLEGDVGGLFF.